Here is one T cell receptor (beta chain) with its context. This clonotype was counted between two and nine times. The antigen this receptor binds is unknown. Per-base quality was not reported, and no clone a single base away is much larger than it. Preparation of the library involved multiplex PCR. TCRdb lists the instrument as Illumina HiSeq 4000. TCR beta libraries were built with iRepertoire HTBI primers and Arm-PCR amplification of CDR3 regions. PCR products were gel purified before sequencing. As for how the authors treated the data: A total of fewer than 70 TRBV and 14 TRBJ segments were identified across samples and were used for gene usage analysis of CDR3 amino acid clonotypes. COPE and FqMerger were used to merge the filtered high-quality paired reads into contigs. BLAST was used to align contigs to the IMGT TRBV, TRBD and TRBJ reference genes, and CDR3 was defined following IMGT. Clonotypes above 0.1% frequency were classified as highly expanded clones. Shannon entropy served as the measure of repertoire diversity, while the Gini coefficient captured V-J evenness. A clonotype was considered public if more than one individual shared it. TCRdb trimmed public reads at Q25 via fastp, called clones via MiXCR and kept in-frame beta chains. Rows are combined by CDR3 protein, so each entry shows the most common genes and DNA. The V and J calls come from TCRdb's annotation, not from the publication. The sample contains 400,000 to 500,000 distinct CDR3 sequences, about 17% of them found a single time. The ten largest account for approximately 12% of the sample.

The data were taken from a study of regulatory T cells in long-lasting Graves disease (dated by TCRdb to the early 2020s). In the study overall: In the newly diagnosed Graves' disease group, patients had been taking antithyroid drugs for less than 3 months. Peripheral blood TCR sequencing and RNA sequencing compared persistent Graves' disease patients with newly diagnosed Graves' disease patients. The study was conducted in China and was registered as a clinical trial. TCR sequencing covered 13 persistent and approximately 20 newly diagnosed Graves' disease patients, around 33 samples in total. What the study reported, not specific to this receptor: Compared with newly diagnosed patients, patients with persistent Graves' disease had lower TCR Shannon entropy and fewer highly expanded clones, which suggests clonal expansion. Sequencing and analysis were limited to the TCR beta chain. The small sample size was acknowledged by the authors as a limitation that may reduce accuracy. More public clonotypes were shared among persistent patients (more than 2,500) than among newly diagnosed patients (966). TRBV28, TRBJ1-2 and TRBJ2-5 were preferentially used in persistent disease, while TRBV20-1 and TRBJ2-1 were favored in newly diagnosed disease. Peripheral blood alone was examined, since thyroid tissue, which constituted the primary lesion, could not be accessed.

CDR1 and CDR2, per the germline V gene (reference sequence), are DFQATT and SNEGSKA. Deletion took 5 bases off V and 2 bases off J, with a span of 7 bases between the germline ends. The CDR3, from cysteine to phenylalanine, totals 11 residues. The read is trimmed to its CDR3 DNA, 33 bases read in frame from base 1. According to the study, the label for this sample's time point signals: newly diagnosed GD, antithyroid drugs for less than 3 months. For both TCR sequencing and RNA sequencing, RNA was extracted from PBMCs in TRIzol. Graves' disease was diagnosed according to American Thyroid Association guidelines. Patients were recruited from an endocrinology department in Xi'an, China. Each patient gave 7 to 9.5 milliliters of peripheral blood, collected in an EDTA anticoagulant tube. Ficoll Paque Plus density gradient separation was used to isolate PBMCs, and no additional T cell sorting was done. An Agilent 2100 Bioanalyzer and agarose gel were used to check RNA quality, and a NanoDrop 2000 was used to measure RNA concentration.

These data were likewise used in another study, on T cells in Graves' hyperthyroidism and ophthalmopathy. As the second study states: Stable Graves' hyperthyroidism was defined as no progression to ophthalmopathy during 18 months of follow-up. The hyperthyroidism patients were between 18 and 65 years old and newly diagnosed, with a disease duration of less than 2 months. The study excluded patients with uncontrolled infections, other autoimmune diseases, pregnancy or lactation. Diagnoses were established on the basis of clinical symptoms, serum thyroxine and TRAb, thyroid ultrasound, and orbital computed tomography. The TCR CDR3 was subjected to a first round of RT-PCR using the HTBI primer set and the Qiagen OneStep RT-PCR kit. Most expanded thyroid clonotypes (frequency above 0.001) were also found in blood, which suggests that blood repertoires may mirror thyroid immune responses. A model built on a 13 V-J signature distinguished ophthalmopathy from stable hyperthyroidism, reaching approximately 89% sensitivity and around 81% specificity in cross-validation and 80%/75% in testing. In validation, the model predicted progression to ophthalmopathy a median of roughly 6.2 months before onset, with around 70% sensitivity and around 76% specificity. TCR V-J signatures able to tell the groups apart were searched for in a discovery cohort of 95 to 100 patients, of whom more than 40 had Graves' ophthalmopathy and around 57 had stable Graves' hyperthyroidism. An independent validation cohort of fewer than 20 hyperthyroidism patients and approximately 17 patients who later progressed to ophthalmopathy tested prospective prediction of ophthalmopathy. The 95 to 100 discovery patients were randomly divided into training and test sets at a 7:3 ratio. Thyroid tissue and blood T-cell repertoires from six Graves' hyperthyroidism patients were also compared in the study. After sampling, hyperthyroidism patients received methimazole starting at 30 mg daily, and ophthalmopathy patients received high-dose intravenous methylprednisolone. Libraries were constructed in a second round of multiplex PCR, after which size selection and purification were carried out. Libraries were sequenced paired-end with 100 bp reads on an Illumina HiSeq2000. SOAPnuke was used to process the raw data, removing reads that contained adapters or uncalled bases, had a mean Phred below 15, or lacked an exact match to the constant primer or identifier. COPE v1.2.5 was used to merge high-quality paired reads, and clonotypes were defined as unique nucleotide sequences. Clonotypes were aligned to IMGT TRBV, TRBD and TRBJ reference segments using MiTCR v1.1. The analysis was restricted to V-J combinations with a frequency above 0.0001, which together covered 99.2% of the repertoires. The TCS score was defined as the ratio of F50 (clonal expansion) to E x V (chaos), calculated using BLOSUM62-based TCRdist between CDR3 peptides within each V-J. Welch's t-statistics and random forest reduced around 550 V-J features to around 14, which were used in a naive Bayes classifier (R e1071). No statistical method was used to set the sample size in advance, and investigators knew the group allocation. The paper describes TCR Vbeta CDR3 sequencing of 120 to 150 peripheral blood samples, made up of some 40 ophthalmopathy patients, around 73 hyperthyroidism patients and 17 progressor patients.

The clonotype originates from a woman under 40 with Graves disease. Donor details come from another sample of the same person, matched by shared clones. The rearranged chain carries TRBV20-1 and TRBJ2-7, and TRBD1 may be the D gene, going by 6 matching bases. This material consisted of peripheral blood mononuclear cells (PBMCs), taken at new diagnosis, from a patient treated with antithyroid drugs. CDR3 loop: CSAYRAYEQYF. DNA sequence: TGCAGTGCTTACAGGGCCTACGAGCAGTACTTC.